Included here is one T cell receptor (beta chain) sequence, with context. Its antigen is not known. Assay used: immunoSEQ multiplex PCR; TCRdb lists only in-frame clones, some missing. The top ten hold about 28% of the sample, which has roughly 30,000 clones, approximately 90% seen once. These data come from a study of T cells in localized non-small cell lung cancer. Study-wide findings and caveats: Tumor samples were not multi-region, leaving intratumor heterogeneity unexcluded. Adjacent lung held a median around 58 of the top 100 tumor clones. Uninvolved adjacent lung showed peak T cell clonality, exceeding tumor. There was an association of higher blood T cell density with longer overall survival.

Germline values: CDR1 MNHEY, CDR2 SMNVEV (reference sequence). The CDR3 spans 15 residues. Trimming at V came to 6 bases and at J to 1 base, leaving 7 bases not matched to a gene. The chain employs TRBV27 and TRBJ1-1; 8 bases map to TRBD1. Sequencing used peripheral blood, obtained before any cancer treatment. This receptor was taken from an older female donor with stage I lung adenocarcinoma. The DNA for the CDR3 is TGTGCCAGCAGCTTAACCGGGACAGGGAACACTGAAGCTTTCTTT. Encoded protein: CASSLTGTGNTEAFF.